This is a list of T cell receptor beta chains from one sample in a study of glioma-infiltrating T cells. MiXCR was run by TCRdb on the multiplex PCR reads, yielding one entry per CDR3 protein. The table shows fewer than 500,000 distinct CDR3 sequences, with roughly two fifths occurring only once. Material: glioma tissue, nonneoplastic brain tissue, or PBMCs (not recorded which). All receptors derive from a human donor with low-grade glioma or glioblastoma, undergoing nonglioma brain surgery, or in good health (not recorded which). Both conserved end residues are part of each CDR3.

TRBV3-1	TRBJ2-3	CASSPSGLETDTQYF
TRBV6-2/TRBV6-3	TRBJ2-1	CASSYLAGHYNEQFF
TRBV29-1	TRBJ2-3	CSVAPRASTDTQYF
TRBV7-2	TRBJ1-1	CASSPVPGQGRGTEAFF
TRBV20-1	TRBJ1-1	CSAKDLDRNTEAFF
TRBV20-1	TRBJ2-1	CSARGPSGRFLNEQFF
TRBV28	TRBJ2-7	CASSYPGSGTVGQYF
TRBV18	TRBJ1-1	CARSPRGNPEAFF
TRBV27	TRBJ2-5	CASSFTQGQETQYF
TRBV5-4	TRBJ2-2	CASSSGLNTGELFF
TRBV7-6	TRBJ2-7	CASSEPDQRYEQYF
TRBV7-9	TRBJ2-2	CASSGPRTGELFF
TRBV7-9	TRBJ2-7	CASSFTQGAYEQYF
TRBV28	TRBJ2-7	CASSKGQGSYEQYF
TRBV4-1	TRBJ2-2	CASSRARLGTGELFF